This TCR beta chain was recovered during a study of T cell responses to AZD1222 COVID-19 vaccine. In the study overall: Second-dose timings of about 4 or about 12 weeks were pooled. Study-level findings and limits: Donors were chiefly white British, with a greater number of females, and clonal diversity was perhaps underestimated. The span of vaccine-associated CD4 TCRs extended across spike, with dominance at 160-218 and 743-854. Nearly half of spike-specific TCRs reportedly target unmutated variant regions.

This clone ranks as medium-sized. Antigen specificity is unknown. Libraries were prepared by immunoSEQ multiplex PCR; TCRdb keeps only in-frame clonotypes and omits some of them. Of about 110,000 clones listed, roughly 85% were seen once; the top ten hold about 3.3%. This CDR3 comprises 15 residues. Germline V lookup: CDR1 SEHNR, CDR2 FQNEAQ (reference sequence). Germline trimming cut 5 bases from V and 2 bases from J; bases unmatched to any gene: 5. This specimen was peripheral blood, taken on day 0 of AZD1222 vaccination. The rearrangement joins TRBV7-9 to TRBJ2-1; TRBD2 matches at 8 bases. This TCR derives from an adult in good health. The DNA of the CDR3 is TGTGCCAGCAGCCCAAGCGGGAGCCCCTACAATGAGCAGTTCTTC. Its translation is CASSPSGSPYNEQFF.